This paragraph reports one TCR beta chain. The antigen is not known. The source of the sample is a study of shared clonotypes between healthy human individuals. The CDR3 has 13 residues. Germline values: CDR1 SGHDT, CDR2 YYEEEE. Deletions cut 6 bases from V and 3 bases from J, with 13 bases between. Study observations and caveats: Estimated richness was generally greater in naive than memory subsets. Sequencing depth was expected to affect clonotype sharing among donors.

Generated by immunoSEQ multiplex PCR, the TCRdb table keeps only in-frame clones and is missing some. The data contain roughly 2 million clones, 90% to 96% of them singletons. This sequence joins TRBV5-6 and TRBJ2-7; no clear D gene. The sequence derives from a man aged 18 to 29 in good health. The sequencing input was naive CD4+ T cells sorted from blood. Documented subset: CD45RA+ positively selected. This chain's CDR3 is CASKPTRYYEQYF. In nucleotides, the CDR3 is TGTGCCAGCAAGCCCACCCGATACTACGAGCAGTACTTC.